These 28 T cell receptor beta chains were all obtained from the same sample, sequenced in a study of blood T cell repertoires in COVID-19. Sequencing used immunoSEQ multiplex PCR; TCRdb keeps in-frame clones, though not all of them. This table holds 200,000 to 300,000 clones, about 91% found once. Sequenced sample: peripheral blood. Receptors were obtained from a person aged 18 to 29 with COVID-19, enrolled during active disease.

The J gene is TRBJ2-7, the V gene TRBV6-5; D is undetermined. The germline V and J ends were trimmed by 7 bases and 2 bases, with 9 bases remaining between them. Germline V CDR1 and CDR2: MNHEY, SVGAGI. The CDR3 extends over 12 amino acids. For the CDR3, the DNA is TGTGCCAGCAATGTACCTACCTACGAGCAGTACTTC. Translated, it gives CASNVPTYEQYF.

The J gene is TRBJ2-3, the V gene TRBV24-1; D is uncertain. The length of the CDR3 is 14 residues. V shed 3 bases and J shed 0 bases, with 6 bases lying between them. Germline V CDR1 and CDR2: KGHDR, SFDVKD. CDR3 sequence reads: CATSDVTSTDTQYF. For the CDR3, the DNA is TGTGCCACCAGTGATGTGACTAGCACAGATACGCAGTATTTT.

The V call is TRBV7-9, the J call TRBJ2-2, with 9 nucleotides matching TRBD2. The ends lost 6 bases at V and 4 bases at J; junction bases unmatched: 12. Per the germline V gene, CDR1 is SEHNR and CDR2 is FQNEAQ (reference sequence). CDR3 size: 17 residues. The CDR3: CASRSHLAGVLTGELFF. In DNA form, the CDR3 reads TGTGCCAGCAGGTCCCACTTAGCGGGAGTGCTCACCGGGGAGCTGTTTTTT.

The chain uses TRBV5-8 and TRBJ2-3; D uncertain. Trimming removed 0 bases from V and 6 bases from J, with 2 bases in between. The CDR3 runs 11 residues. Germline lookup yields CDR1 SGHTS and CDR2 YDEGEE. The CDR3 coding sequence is TGTGCCAGCAGCTTGGCTGATACGCAGTATTTT. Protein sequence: CASSLADTQYF.

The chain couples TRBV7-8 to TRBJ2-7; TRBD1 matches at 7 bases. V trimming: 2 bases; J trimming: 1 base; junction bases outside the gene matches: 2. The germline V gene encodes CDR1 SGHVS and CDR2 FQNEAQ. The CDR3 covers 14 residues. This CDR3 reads CASSLLQGSYEQYF. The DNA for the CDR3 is TGTGCCAGCAGCTTACTACAGGGGTCCTACGAGCAGTACTTC.

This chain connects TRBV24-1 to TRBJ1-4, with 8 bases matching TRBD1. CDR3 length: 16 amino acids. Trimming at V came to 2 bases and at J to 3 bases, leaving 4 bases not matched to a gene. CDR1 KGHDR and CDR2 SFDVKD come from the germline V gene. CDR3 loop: CATSDSATGANEKLFF. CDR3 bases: TGTGCCACCAGTGATTCCGCGACAGGGGCTAATGAAAAACTGTTTTTT.

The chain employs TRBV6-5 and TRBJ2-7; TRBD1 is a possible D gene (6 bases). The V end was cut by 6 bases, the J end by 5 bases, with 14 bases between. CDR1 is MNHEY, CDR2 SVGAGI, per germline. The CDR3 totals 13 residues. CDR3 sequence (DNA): TGTGCCAGCAGCTTGGGGGCAAATGACGAGCAGTACTTC. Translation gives CASSLGANDEQYF.

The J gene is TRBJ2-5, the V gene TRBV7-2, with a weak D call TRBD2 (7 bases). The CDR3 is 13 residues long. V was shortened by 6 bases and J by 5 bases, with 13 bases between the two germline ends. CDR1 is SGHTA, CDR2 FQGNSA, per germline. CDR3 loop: CASSLWGGETQYF. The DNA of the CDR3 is TGTGCCAGCAGTCTTTGGGGGGGCGAGACCCAGTACTTC. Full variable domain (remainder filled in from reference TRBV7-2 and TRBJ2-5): GAGVSQSPSNKVTEKGKDVELRCDPISGHTALYWYRQSLGQGLEFLIYFQGNSAPDKSGLPSDRFSAERTGGSVSTLTIQRTQQEDSAVYLCASSLWGGETQYFGPGTRLLVL.

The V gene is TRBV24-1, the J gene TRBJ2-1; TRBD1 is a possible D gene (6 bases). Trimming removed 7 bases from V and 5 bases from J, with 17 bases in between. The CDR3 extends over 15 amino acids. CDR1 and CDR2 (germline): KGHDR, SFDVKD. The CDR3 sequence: CATRPRQDLHNEQFF. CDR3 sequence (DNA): TGTGCCACCAGGCCCCGACAGGACTTACACAATGAGCAGTTCTTC.

CDR3 sequence reads: CASSLSPRVDTGELFF. The DNA for the CDR3 is TGTGCCAGCAGTTTATCCCCCAGGGTGGACACCGGGGAGCTGTTTTTT. The chain recombines TRBV27 with TRBJ2-2, with D possibly TRBD1 on 5 matching bases. V lost 0 bases to trimming and J lost 3 bases, with 11 bases between them. The CDR3 totals 16 residues. The V gene's germline CDR1 is MNHEY and CDR2 SMNVEV (reference sequence).

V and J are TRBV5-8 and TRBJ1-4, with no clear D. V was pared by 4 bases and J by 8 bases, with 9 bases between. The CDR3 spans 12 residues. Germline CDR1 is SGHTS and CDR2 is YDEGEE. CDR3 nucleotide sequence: TGTGCCAGCAGCCGGAGAGGGGAAAAACTGTTTTTT. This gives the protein CASSRRGEKLFF. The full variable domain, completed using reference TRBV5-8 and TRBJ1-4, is EAGVTQSPTHLIKTRGQQATLRCSPISGHTSVYWYQQALGLGLQFLLWYDEGEERNRGNFPPRFSGRQFPNYSSELNVNALELEDSALYLCASSRRGEKLFFGSGTQLSVL.

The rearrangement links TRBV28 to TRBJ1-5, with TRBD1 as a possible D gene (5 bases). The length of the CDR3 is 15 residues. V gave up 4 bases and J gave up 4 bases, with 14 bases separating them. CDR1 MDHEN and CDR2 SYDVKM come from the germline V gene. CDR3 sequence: CASSSLDGGNQPQHF. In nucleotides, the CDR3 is TGTGCCAGCAGTTCCCTGGACGGGGGGAATCAGCCCCAGCATTTT.

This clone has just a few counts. CDR3 region: CASSRGGENYGYTF. The CDR3 coding sequence is TGTGCCAGCAGCCGAGGGGGCGAAAACTATGGCTACACCTTC. The chain joins TRBV3-1 (or the pseudogene TRBV3-2) to TRBJ1-2, with 7 bases fitting TRBD1. This CDR3 is 14 amino acids long. The V segment lost 4 bases and the J segment 2 bases; nucleotides outside the gene matches: 4. The V gene's germline CDR1 is LGHDT and CDR2 YNNKEL (reference sequence).

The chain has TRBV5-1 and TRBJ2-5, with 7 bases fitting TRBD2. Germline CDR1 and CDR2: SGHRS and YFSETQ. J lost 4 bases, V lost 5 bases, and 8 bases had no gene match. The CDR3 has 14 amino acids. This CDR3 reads CASSEGRLAETQYF. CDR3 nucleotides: TGCGCCAGCAGTGAAGGGCGACTAGCAGAGACCCAGTACTTC.

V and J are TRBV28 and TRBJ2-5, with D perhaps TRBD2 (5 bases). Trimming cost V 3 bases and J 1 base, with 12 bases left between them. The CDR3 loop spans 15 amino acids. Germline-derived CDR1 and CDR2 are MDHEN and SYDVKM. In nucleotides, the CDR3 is TGTGCCAGCAGTTTCGTCTCAGAGGGCCAAGAGACCCAGTACTTC. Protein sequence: CASSFVSEGQETQYF.

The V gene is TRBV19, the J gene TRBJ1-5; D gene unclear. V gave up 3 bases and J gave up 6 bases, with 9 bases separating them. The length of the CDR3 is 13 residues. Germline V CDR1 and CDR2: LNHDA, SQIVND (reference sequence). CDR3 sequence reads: CASSIFPGQPQHF. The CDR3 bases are TGTGCCAGTAGTATCTTCCCAGGTCAGCCCCAGCATTTT. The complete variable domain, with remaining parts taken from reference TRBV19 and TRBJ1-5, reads DGGITQSPKYLFRKEGQNVTLSCEQNLNHDAMYWYRQDPGQGLRLIYYSQIVNDFQKGDIAEGYSVSREKKESFPLTVTSAQKNPTAFYLCASSIFPGQPQHFGDGTRLSIL.

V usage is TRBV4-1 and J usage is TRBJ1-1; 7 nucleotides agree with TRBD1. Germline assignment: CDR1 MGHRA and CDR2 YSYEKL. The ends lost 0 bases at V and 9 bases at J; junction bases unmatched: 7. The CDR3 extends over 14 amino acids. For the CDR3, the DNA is TGCGCCAGCAGCCAAGATGGACAGGCCGGCCAAGCTTTCTTT. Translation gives CASSQDGQAGQAFF.

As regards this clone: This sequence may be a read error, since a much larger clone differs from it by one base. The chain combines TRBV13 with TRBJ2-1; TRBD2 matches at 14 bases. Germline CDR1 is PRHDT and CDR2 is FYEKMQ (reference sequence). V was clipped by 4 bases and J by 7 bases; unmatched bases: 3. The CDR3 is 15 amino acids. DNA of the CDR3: TGTGCCAGCAGCTCGGGACTAGCGGGAGTGAATGAGCAGTTCTTC. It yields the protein CASSSGLAGVNEQFF. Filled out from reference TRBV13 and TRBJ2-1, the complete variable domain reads AAGVIQSPRHLIKEKRETATLKCYPIPRHDTVYWYQQGPGQDPQFLISFYEKMQSDKGSIPDRFSAQQFSDYHSELNMSSLELGDSALYFCASSSGLAGVNEQFFGPGTRLTVL.

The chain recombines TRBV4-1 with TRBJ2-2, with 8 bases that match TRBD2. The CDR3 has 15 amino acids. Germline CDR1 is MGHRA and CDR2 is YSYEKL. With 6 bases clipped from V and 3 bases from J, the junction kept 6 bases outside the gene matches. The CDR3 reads CASSPYGGDTGELFF. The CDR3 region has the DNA TGCGCCAGCAGTCCGTACGGGGGGGACACCGGGGAGCTGTTTTTT.

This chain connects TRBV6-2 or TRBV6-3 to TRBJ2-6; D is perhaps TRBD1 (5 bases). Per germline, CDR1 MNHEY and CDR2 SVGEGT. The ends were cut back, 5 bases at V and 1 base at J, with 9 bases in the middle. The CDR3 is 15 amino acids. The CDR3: CASSTTGSGANVLTF. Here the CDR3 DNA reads TGTGCCAGCAGTACTACAGGATCTGGGGCCAACGTCCTGACTTTC.

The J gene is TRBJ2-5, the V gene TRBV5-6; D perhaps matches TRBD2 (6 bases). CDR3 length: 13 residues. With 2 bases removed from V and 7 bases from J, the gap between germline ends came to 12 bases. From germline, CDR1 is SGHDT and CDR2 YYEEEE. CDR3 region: CASSFSGVGTQYF. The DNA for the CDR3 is TGTGCCAGCAGCTTCTCGGGGGTGGGGACCCAGTACTTC.

The CDR3 sequence: CASSFAYLQEINTEAFF. CDR3 coding DNA: TGTGCCAGCAGTTTTGCATATTTACAGGAGATAAACACTGAAGCTTTCTTT. V usage is TRBV6-2 or TRBV6-3 and J usage is TRBJ1-1, with a weak D call TRBD1 (5 bases). Germline V gene lookup returns CDR1 MNHEY and CDR2 SVGEGT. The CDR3 covers 17 residues. Trimming cost V 4 bases and J 2 bases, with 20 bases left between them.

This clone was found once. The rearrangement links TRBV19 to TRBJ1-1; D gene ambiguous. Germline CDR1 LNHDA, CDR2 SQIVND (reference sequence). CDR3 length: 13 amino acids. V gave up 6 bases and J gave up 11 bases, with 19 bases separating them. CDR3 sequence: CASSTGSPTGAFF. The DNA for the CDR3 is TGTGCCAGTAGCACCGGGTCCCCGACTGGTGCTTTCTTT. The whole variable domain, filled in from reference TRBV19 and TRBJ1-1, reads DGGITQSPKYLFRKEGQNVTLSCEQNLNHDAMYWYRQDPGQGLRLIYYSQIVNDFQKGDIAEGYSVSREKKESFPLTVTSAQKNPTAFYLCASSTGSPTGAFFGQGTRLTVV.

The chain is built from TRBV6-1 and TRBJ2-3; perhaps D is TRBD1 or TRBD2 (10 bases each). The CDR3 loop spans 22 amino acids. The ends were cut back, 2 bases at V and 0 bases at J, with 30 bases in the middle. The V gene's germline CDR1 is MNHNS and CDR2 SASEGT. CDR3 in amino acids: CASSERDRGGLAGVGSTDTQYF. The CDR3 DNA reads TGTGCCAGCAGTGAAAGGGACAGGGGAGGGCTAGCGGGAGTAGGGAGCACAGATACGCAGTATTTT.

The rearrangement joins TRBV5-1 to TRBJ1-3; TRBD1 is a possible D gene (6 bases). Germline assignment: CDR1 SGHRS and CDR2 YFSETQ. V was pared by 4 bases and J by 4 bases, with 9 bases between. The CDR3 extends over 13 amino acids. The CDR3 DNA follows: TGCGCCAGCAGCCCAGGGGTAGGAAACACCATATATTTT. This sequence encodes CASSPGVGNTIYF.

The CDR3 spells CASSLSGPGQGFDGYTF. CDR3 coding DNA: TGTGCCAGCAGTTTATCTGGCCCGGGACAGGGCTTTGATGGCTACACCTTC. This chain joins TRBV27 and TRBJ1-2, with 9 bases that match TRBD1. Per germline, CDR1 MNHEY and CDR2 SMNVEV (reference sequence). The J segment lost 6 bases and the V segment lost 0 bases, leaving 11 bases of the junction unmatched. The CDR3 is 17 residues long.

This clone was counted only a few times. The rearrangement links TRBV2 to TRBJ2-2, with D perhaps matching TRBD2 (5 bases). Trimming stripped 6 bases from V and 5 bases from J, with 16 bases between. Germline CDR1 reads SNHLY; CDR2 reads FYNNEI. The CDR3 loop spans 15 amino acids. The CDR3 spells CASSSTGVRTGELFF. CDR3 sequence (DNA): TGTGCCAGCAGCTCAACCGGGGTACGGACCGGGGAGCTGTTTTTT.

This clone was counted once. CDR3 nucleotide sequence: TGTGCCAGTAGTTGGGGGGGCATAAACAATGAGCAGTTCTTC. Translated, it gives CASSWGGINNEQFF. This rearrangement joins TRBV19 to TRBJ2-1; a weak D match, TRBD2 (7 bases). The CDR3 has 14 residues. CDR1 LNHDA and CDR2 SQIVND come from the germline V gene (reference sequence). V was cut by 5 bases and J by 5 bases, with 13 bases left in between.